The T cell receptor (beta chain) under discussion was sequenced for a study of cytomegalovirus exposure and HLA in healthy donors. There are 19 residues in the CDR3. Germline values: CDR1 SGHRS, CDR2 YFSETQ. V shed 1 base, J shed 4 bases, and the junction held 17 bases outside the gene matches. 13 Jbeta primers and 60 Vbeta primers were used for the PCR. The repertoire was sequenced with immunoSEQ multiplex PCR; TCRdb's copy has only in-frame clones and lacks some. There are approximately 100,000 clones in the sample; about 77% occur only once, and under 4.5% lies in the top ten. Samples came from healthy bone marrow donors. This clone has just a few counts.

The receptor's source is a woman in her forties or fifties in good health and CMV-seropositive. The chain is built from TRBV5-1 and TRBJ1-2; TRBD1 matches at 9 bases. The sequenced material came from PBMCs. The CDR3 coding sequence is TGCGCCAGCAGCTTGAGGCAGAGGACAGGGGTAGACAGGGGCTATGGCTACACCTTC. Encoded protein: CASSLRQRTGVDRGYGYTF.